A single sample is the source of the 30 T cell receptor beta chains below, sequenced in a study of shared clonotypes between healthy human individuals. Method: immunoSEQ multiplex PCR; TCRdb's copy keeps in-frame clones and lacks some. There are 2 million or so clones in the sample; less than 95% occur only once, and 0.85% to 1.2% lies in the top ten. CD8 cells regarded as naive lacked CD45RO, were positively chosen for CCR7, and omitted terminally differentiated effector memory CD45RA+ cells. Input material: naive CD8+ T cells sorted from blood. The origin of the receptors is a man aged 18 to 29 in good health.

The CDR3 sequence is CSVEKEGVDGYTF. CDR3 bases: TGCAGCGTTGAAAAAGAGGGGGTGGATGGCTACACCTTC. The chain carries TRBV29-1 and TRBJ1-2; weak D call: TRBD1 (6 bases). Trimming left V 2 bases short and J 6 bases short, with 13 bases between. The CDR3 sequence is 13 residues long. The germline CDR1 and CDR2 sequences are SQVTM and ANQGSEA.

In this sample, this clone turned up once. This chain connects TRBV7-9 to TRBJ2-1, with D possibly being TRBD2 (5 bases). This CDR3 comprises 17 residues. Germline V lookup: CDR1 SEHNR, CDR2 FQNEAQ (reference sequence). V was cut by 1 base and J by 4 bases, with 17 bases left in between. In DNA, the CDR3 is TGTGCCAGCAGCTTAGGAGATGGTGGCCGGGATTACAATGAGCAGTTCTTC. The encoded protein is CASSLGDGGRDYNEQFF.

V and J are TRBV4-3 and TRBJ2-1; TRBD2 aligns across 13 bases. With V trimmed by 0 bases and J by 8 bases, 10 bases remained unmatched. Germline assignment: CDR1 LGHNA and CDR2 YSLEER. The CDR3 runs 18 residues. The CDR3 region has the DNA TGCGCCAGCAGCCAAGAACTAGCGGGAGGGGGATGGGGCGATGAGCAGTTCTTC. Its translation is CASSQELAGGGWGDEQFF.

The chain couples TRBV27 to TRBJ2-7; D is unresolved. The CDR3 has 13 residues. Germline lookup yields CDR1 MNHEY and CDR2 SMNVEV (reference sequence). V lost 6 bases, J lost 2 bases, and 11 bases lay in between. Here the CDR3 reads CASSMDATYEQYF. The DNA for the CDR3 is TGTGCCAGCAGCATGGACGCGACCTACGAGCAGTACTTC.

The chain joins TRBV12-2 to TRBJ2-1; the table's D call, TRBD2, has no DNA check behind it. TRBV12-2 is recorded as a pseudogene. The CDR3 is 15 amino acids. CDR3 in DNA: TGTGCAAGTCTACTACTAGCAGGACCCTACAATGAGCAGTTCTTC. Its translation is CASLLLAGPYNEQFF.

Note on this clone: This same CDR3 is encoded by further DNA sequences in the sample. This chain links TRBV9 with TRBJ2-6, with D uncertain. Trimming shortened V by 0 bases and J by 4 bases, and 8 bases separated the two germline ends. The length of the CDR3 is 15 residues. Germline V gene data show CDR1 as SGDLS and CDR2 as YYNGEE. CDR3 region: CASSVGPSGANVLTF. The CDR3, as DNA: TGTGCCAGCAGCGTAGGTCCTTCGGGGGCCAACGTCCTGACTTTC.

A remark on this clone: Additional DNA sequences in this sample encode the identical CDR3. The chain combines TRBV25-1 with TRBJ1-2, with unresolved D. Germline CDR1 MGHDK, CDR2 SYGVNS. The CDR3 has 13 amino acids. The V gene lost 2 bases and the J gene lost 3 bases, with 7 bases spanning the gap. The CDR3, as DNA: TGTGCCAGCAGTGAACTTGGGGACTATGGCTACACCTTC. Protein sequence: CASSELGDYGYTF.

J is TRBJ2-5 and V is TRBV15, with 9 bases fitting TRBD1. Losses at the gene ends were 0 bases for V and 1 base for J; bases not matched to a gene: 6. The CDR3 is made up of 17 amino acids. The germline V gene has CDR1 LNHNV and CDR2 YYDKDF (reference sequence). The CDR3 sequence: CATSREILTGGQETQYF. The DNA of the CDR3 is TGTGCCACCAGCAGAGAAATCCTGACAGGGGGCCAAGAGACCCAGTACTTC.

The V and J genes are TRBV5-4 and TRBJ2-2; 9 positions match TRBD1. Losses at the gene ends were 4 bases for V and 7 bases for J; bases not matched to a gene: 8. Germline V gene lookup returns CDR1 SGHNT and CDR2 YYREEE (reference sequence). This CDR3 comprises 15 residues. CDR3 bases: TGTGCCAGCAGCCCCGGGACAGGGCTCTTCGGGGAGCTGTTTTTT. Its translation: CASSPGTGLFGELFF. Complete variable domain (other parts from reference TRBV5-4 and TRBJ2-2): ETGVTQSPTHLIKTRGQQVTLRCSSQSGHNTVSWYQQALGQGPQFIFQYYREEENGRGNFPPRFSGLQFPNYSSELNVNALELDDSALYLCASSPGTGLFGELFFGEGSRLTVL.

The V gene is TRBV4-1, the J gene TRBJ2-5; 10 nucleotides align to TRBD1. Unmatched junction bases numbered 12, after V lost 7 bases and J lost 4 bases. The germline V gene has CDR1 MGHRA and CDR2 YSYEKL. CDR3 length equals 16 residues. CDR3 residues: CASTQPGTGASETQYF. The CDR3, as DNA: TGCGCCAGCACCCAGCCTGGGACAGGGGCATCAGAGACCCAGTACTTC.

Details on this clone: This CDR3 is also generated by other DNA sequences in the sample. This chain joins TRBV6-5 and TRBJ1-1; TRBD1 aligns across 7 bases. Germline CDR1 is MNHEY and CDR2 is SVGAGI. Trimming cost V 6 bases and J 2 bases; bases outside gene matches: 6. This CDR3 spans 14 amino acids. The DNA of the CDR3 is TGTGCCAGCAGCCCGACAGGGCCAAACACTGAAGCTTTCTTT. Encoded protein: CASSPTGPNTEAFF.

In its sample, this clone was seen once. The chain has TRBV7-9 and TRBJ1-3, with 9 bases lining up with TRBD1. The CDR3 totals 17 residues. V was pared by 5 bases and J by 4 bases, with 12 bases of the junction left unmatched. Germline-derived CDR1 and CDR2 are SEHNR and FQNEAQ (reference sequence). DNA of the CDR3: TGTGCCAGCAGCCCCCGGACAGGGGAGAGCGGCGGAAACACCATATATTTT. Its protein is CASSPRTGESGGNTIYF.

The V and J genes are TRBV5-1 and TRBJ1-4, with 10 bases that match TRBD1. The V gene end was trimmed by 5 bases and the J gene end by 8 bases; junction bases not matched to a gene: 6. This CDR3 has 14 amino acids. The germline V gene encodes CDR1 SGHRS and CDR2 YFSETQ. The CDR3 DNA sequence: TGCGCCAGCAGGCTTGACAGGGGGCACGAAAAACTGTTTTTT. As protein: CASRLDRGHEKLFF.

As DNA, the CDR3 is TGCAGCGTTGAACTAGACAGCCCCGGGGGGCAGTACTTC. It codes for CSVELDSPGGQYF. The chain couples TRBV29-1 to TRBJ2-7, with a tentative D call TRBD2 (6 bases). V was clipped by 2 bases and J by 9 bases, with 17 bases between them. The CDR3 extends over 13 amino acids. CDR1 and CDR2 (germline): SQVTM, ANQGSEA.

The J gene is TRBJ2-1, the V gene TRBV7-9; D tentatively fits TRBD1 or TRBD2 (5 bases each). The CDR3 runs 15 residues. Looked up from germline, CDR1 is SEHNR and CDR2 is FQNEAQ (reference sequence). V was shortened by 5 bases and J by 6 bases, with 17 bases between the two germline ends. CDR3 sequence: CASSRRDREANEQFF. Written as DNA, the CDR3 is TGTGCCAGCAGCCGCCGGGACCGAGAGGCCAATGAGCAGTTCTTC.

Concerning this clone: In the same sample, other DNA sequences code for this CDR3. V and J are TRBV27 and TRBJ2-7; either TRBD1 or TRBD2 may fit D (5 bases each). The CDR3 length is 13 residues. The germline gives CDR1 MNHEY, CDR2 SMNVEV (reference sequence). Trimming cost V 4 bases and J 3 bases, with 10 bases left between them. For the CDR3, the DNA is TGTGCCAGCAGTTCGGGTGGGGGCTACGAGCAGTACTTC. This encodes CASSSGGGYEQYF.

The chain has TRBV11-1 and TRBJ2-3; unclear D gene. Trimming left V 5 bases short and J 4 bases short, with 10 bases between. The CDR3 has 13 residues. Germline-derived CDR1 and CDR2 are SGHAT and FQDESV (reference sequence). The CDR3 sequence is CASSLGGADTQYF. CDR3 DNA sequence: TGTGCCAGCAGCCTGGGTGGGGCAGATACGCAGTATTTT.

This chain links TRBV27 with TRBJ2-3; 7 nucleotides align to TRBD1. The J segment lost 1 base and the V segment lost 5 bases, leaving 15 bases of the junction unmatched. CDR3 size: 18 residues. Germline V CDR1 and CDR2: MNHEY, SMNVEV (reference sequence). The CDR3, as DNA: TGTGCCAGCAGTCCAGGGACAGTAGGAAGGGTTGGCACAGATACGCAGTATTTT. It yields the protein CASSPGTVGRVGTDTQYF.

The V gene is TRBV14, the J gene TRBJ2-7; 11 nucleotides align to TRBD2. Germline V gene sequence: CDR1 SGHDN, CDR2 FVKESK. This CDR3 is 17 amino acids long. V dropped 4 bases and J dropped 5; count of bases not matched to a gene: 13. CDR3 coding DNA: TGTGCCAGCAGCCCCGAAAAACTAGCGGGAGTATCCCACGAGCAGTACTTC. It codes for CASSPEKLAGVSHEQYF.

The chain joins TRBV2 to TRBJ2-7, with 7 positions matching TRBD1. There are 12 residues in the CDR3. Germline V gene lookup returns CDR1 SNHLY and CDR2 FYNNEI. Unmatched junction bases numbered 1, after V lost 2 bases and J lost 6 bases. CDR3 residues: CASSETGAEQYF. CDR3 bases: TGTGCCAGCAGTGAAACAGGGGCCGAGCAGTACTTC.

The chain links TRBV29-1 to TRBJ2-1, with D perhaps TRBD1 or TRBD2 (5 bases each). Per germline, CDR1 SQVTM and CDR2 ANQGSEA. This CDR3 region has 16 residues. Trimming took off 0 bases at V and 2 bases at J, with 14 bases between the two ends. Here the CDR3 DNA reads TGCAGCGTTGAAGATGAACGAGGGGCAACCTACAATGAGCAGTTCTTC. It encodes CSVEDERGATYNEQFF.

As DNA, the CDR3 is TGTGCCAGTAGTGACGCGGGACGGCGGGACTATGGCTACACCTTC. Translated, it gives CASSDAGRRDYGYTF. The chain combines TRBV19 with TRBJ1-2; maybe TRBD1 (5 bases). The CDR3 extends over 15 amino acids. With 5 bases removed from V and 3 bases from J, the gap between germline ends came to 16 bases. CDR1 and CDR2 (germline): LNHDA, SQIVND (reference sequence).

This chain connects TRBV7-6 to TRBJ2-7; 10 bases are a match to TRBD2. From germline, CDR1 is SGHVS and CDR2 FNYEAQ. The ends lost 5 bases at V and 6 bases at J; junction bases unmatched: 13. The CDR3 consists of 16 residues. The DNA of the CDR3 is TGTGCCAGCAGCCCCCCCGCAGCGGGAGGGCCCAGCGAGCAGTACTTC. It translates to CASSPPAAGGPSEQYF.

V is TRBV10-3 and J is TRBJ2-7; 10 bases match TRBD2. Germline trimming cut 2 bases from V and 2 bases from J; bases unmatched to any gene: 6. CDR3 length: 16 amino acids. Germline assignment: CDR1 ENHRY and CDR2 SYGVKD. The CDR3 bases are TGTGCCATCAGTGAGGGGGGACTAGCGAAAGCCTACGAGCAGTACTTC. This sequence encodes CAISEGGLAKAYEQYF.

V usage is TRBV28 and J usage is TRBJ2-4, with D tentatively TRBD2 (5 bases). CDR1 and CDR2 from the germline V gene are MDHEN and SYDVKM. This CDR3 has 13 amino acids. Trimming cost V 3 bases and J 9 bases, with 12 bases left between them. The CDR3 nucleotides are TGTGCCAGCAGTTTCCTTCGTGCGGGCATTCAGTACTTC. Its protein product is CASSFLRAGIQYF.

This clone has just one count. V is TRBV7-8 and J is TRBJ2-5, with 8 positions matching TRBD2. Germline V gene sequence: CDR1 SGHVS, CDR2 FQNEAQ. With V trimmed by 6 bases and J by 3 bases, 3 bases remained unmatched. The CDR3 spans 13 residues. The CDR3: CASRLLAEETQYF. CDR3 nucleotides: TGTGCCAGCAGGTTACTAGCGGAAGAGACCCAGTACTTC.

The V gene is TRBV4-1, the J gene TRBJ1-2; D unclear. The CDR3 spans 14 residues. Germline V CDR1 and CDR2: MGHRA, YSYEKL. V lost 0 bases and J 3 bases, leaving 8 bases between the germline ends. The CDR3 nucleotides are TGCGCCAGCAGCCAAGATAGGGCCTACTATGGCTACACCTTC. It yields the protein CASSQDRAYYGYTF.

The chain carries TRBV7-9 and TRBJ2-7; 9 nucleotides agree with TRBD1. In germline, CDR1 is SEHNR, CDR2 FQNEAQ (reference sequence). After removal of 1 base from V and 0 bases from J, the junction contained 4 bases not matched to a gene. The CDR3 contains 16 residues. Here the CDR3 reads CASSLVGQGFSYEQYF. The CDR3 nucleotides read TGTGCCAGCAGCTTAGTGGGACAGGGTTTCTCCTACGAGCAGTACTTC.

The chain links TRBV5-4 to TRBJ1-2, with D perhaps matching TRBD1 (5 bases). The CDR3 covers 14 residues. Germline V lookup: CDR1 SGHNT, CDR2 YYREEE (reference sequence). V lost 7 bases and J lost 4, with 17 bases in between. The CDR3 loop reads CASAIYGASYGYTF. Here the CDR3 DNA reads TGTGCCAGCGCGATTTATGGGGCGAGCTATGGCTACACCTTC.

The chain employs TRBV6-1 and TRBJ1-2, with D possibly matching TRBD1 (6 bases). Per germline, CDR1 MNHNS and CDR2 SASEGT. This CDR3 comprises 17 residues. With 2 bases removed from V and 1 base from J, the gap between germline ends came to 17 bases. Here the CDR3 DNA reads TGTGCCAGCAGTGAAAGCCTATCAGGGGATCATAACTATGGCTACACCTTC. Protein product: CASSESLSGDHNYGYTF.